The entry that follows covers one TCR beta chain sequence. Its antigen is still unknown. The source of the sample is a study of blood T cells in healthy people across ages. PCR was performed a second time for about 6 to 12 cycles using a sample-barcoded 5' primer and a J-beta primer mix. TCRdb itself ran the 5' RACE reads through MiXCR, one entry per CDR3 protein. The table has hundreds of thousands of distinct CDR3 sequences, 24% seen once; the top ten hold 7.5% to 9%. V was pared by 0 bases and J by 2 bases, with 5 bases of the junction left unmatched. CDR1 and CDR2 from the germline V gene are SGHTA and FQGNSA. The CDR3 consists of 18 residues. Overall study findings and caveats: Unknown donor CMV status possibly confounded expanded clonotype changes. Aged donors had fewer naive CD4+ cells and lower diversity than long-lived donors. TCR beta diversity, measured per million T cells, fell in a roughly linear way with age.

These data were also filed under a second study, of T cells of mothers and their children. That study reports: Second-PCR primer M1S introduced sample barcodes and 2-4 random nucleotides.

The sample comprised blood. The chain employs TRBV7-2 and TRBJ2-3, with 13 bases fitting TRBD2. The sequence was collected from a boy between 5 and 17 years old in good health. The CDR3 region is CASSLAVLAGGSTDTQYF. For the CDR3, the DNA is TGTGCCAGCAGCTTAGCGGTACTAGCGGGGGGGTCCACAGATACGCAGTATTTT.